The entry below describes one T cell receptor (beta chain). Its antigen is currently unknown. The V and J ends lost 5 bases and 7 bases, in that order; junction bases with no gene match: 9. CDR1 and CDR2 from the germline V gene are SSHAT and FNYEAQ (reference sequence). The CDR3 spans 15 residues. Collection occurred without any documented infections or immune events in donors. Data came from immunoSEQ multiplex PCR; TCRdb stores just in-frame clones and leaves some out. The sample carries 100,000 or so clones, around 89% recorded once. These data originate in a study of identifying expanded T cells in peripheral blood. Findings and caveats of the study: Variance in clone template counts between approximately 2-week samples significantly increased with total template count across all healthy donors. Technical replicates showed roughly 1.2 changed clones; two weeks roughly 15; four weeks 19.

The receptor comes from a person aged 18-69 years in good health. Sequencing was carried out using blood. The rearrangement uses TRBV7-7 and TRBJ2-1, with 9 bases that match TRBD1. This CDR3 reads CASSPGTGTRNEQFF. Here the CDR3 DNA reads TGTGCCAGCAGCCCTGGGACAGGGACGAGGAATGAGCAGTTCTTC.